A selection of T cell receptor beta chains follows, all from one sample in a study of cytomegalovirus exposure and HLA in healthy donors. Profiling relied on immunoSEQ multiplex PCR, and the TCRdb table lists in-frame clones only, not all of them. The sample shows roughly 150,000 clones, 75% to 80% of them seen only once. The sequenced sample was PBMCs. These receptor sequences come from a male donor in good health and CMV-seronegative. Both conserved end residues are part of each CDR3. A D gene is named only where the DNA matches it firmly. Clone size is not always given. Where it is, it says once, few, many or a class for expanded clones.

V	D	size	J	DNA	CDR3
TRBV6-1	NA	NA	TRBJ2-7	TGTGCCAGCAGGCTGGCGGGGCGTTACTCCTACGAGCAGTACTTC	CASRLAGRYSYEQYF
TRBV11-2	NA	NA	TRBJ2-7	TGTGCCAGCAGCTCAGTCTCCGGGACATATTACGAGCAGTACTTC	CASSSVSGTYYEQYF
TRBV6-5	NA	NA	TRBJ2-5	TGTGCGACGGGCAGGGCAGAGACCCAGTACTTC	CATGRAETQYF
TRBV10-2	NA	NA	TRBJ1-3	TGCGCCAGCAGCGGGGAGGCTGGAAACACCATATATTTT	CASSGEAGNTIYF
TRBV4-2	NA	NA	TRBJ1-6	TGTGCCAGCAGCCAACCAGGGATGGGTTCACCCCTCCACTTT	CASSQPGMGSPLHF
TRBV27	NA	NA	TRBJ1-2	TGTGCCAGCAGTCCACTAGTACAGCGACGCTATGGCTACACCTTC	CASSPLVQRRYGYTF
TRBV5-8	NA	few	TRBJ2-1	TGTGCCAGCAGCTTTACACCCGGGGACTACAATGAGCAGTTCTTC	CASSFTPGDYNEQFF
TRBV7-9	TRBD2	NA	TRBJ2-7	TGTTCCAGCAGCTTAGCTGCTAGCGGGAGCATCCACGAGCAGTACTTC	CSSSLAASGSIHEQYF
TRBV5-6	TRBD2	NA	TRBJ2-3	TGTGCCAGCAGCTTGCGGCGCGTGTCTAGCGGGGCCCGCACAGATACGCAGTATTTT	CASSLRRVSSGARTDTQYF
TRBV9	TRBD2	NA	TRBJ2-1	TGTGCCAGCAGCGTAACTAGCGGGAGTTACAATGAGCAGTTCTTC	CASSVTSGSYNEQFF
TRBV2	TRBD1	NA	TRBJ2-5	TGTGCCAGCAGTGGAGGGACAGGGGCGGTGGAGACCCAGTACTTC	CASSGGTGAVETQYF
TRBV9	TRBD1	NA	TRBJ1-3	TGTGCCAGCAGCCCCGACAGGGAATCTGGAAACACCATATATTTT	CASSPDRESGNTIYF
TRBV29-1	TRBD2	once	TRBJ2-1	TGCAGCGTTAGAGAAGCGGGGGGGCAGTTGGTCAATGAGCAGTTCTTC	CSVREAGGQLVNEQFF
TRBV19	TRBD1	few	TRBJ2-2	TGTGCCAGTAGTATATCGGCGACAGGGAGCACCGGGGAGCTGTTTTTT	CASSISATGSTGELFF
TRBV7-8	NA	NA	TRBJ1-2	TGTGCCAGCAGCCGAATGCTAAGCTATGGCTACACCTTC	CASSRMLSYGYTF
TRBV18	TRBD1	NA	TRBJ1-3	TGTGCCAGCTCATCGAACAGGGGCCTCTCTGGAAACACCATATATTTT	CASSSNRGLSGNTIYF
TRBV30	TRBD1	NA	TRBJ1-5	TGTGCCTGGAGTGTACCAGGGGGACAGGGCACCTCGGTTCAGCCCCAGCATTTT	CAWSVPGGQGTSVQPQHF
TRBV4-3	TRBD2	NA	TRBJ2-2	TGCGCCAGCAGCCAAGCAGTGCGGGAGGATAGCACCGGGGAGCTGTTTTTT	CASSQAVREDSTGELFF
TRBV27	NA	NA	TRBJ1-1	TGTGCCAGCGGAAGTAGGGAGGGGCTGGTGGACACTGAAGCTTTCTTT	CASGSREGLVDTEAFF
TRBV5-1	TRBD1	NA	TRBJ1-1	TGCGCCAGCAGCTTTAGACCGGGACAGGGGGCCCTGGATGAAGCTTTCTTT	CASSFRPGQGALDEAFF
TRBV7-7	TRBD1	NA	TRBJ2-2	TGTGCCAGCAGCGCGGACAGGGGCACCGGGGAGCTGTTTTTT	CASSADRGTGELFF
TRBV19	TRBD2	NA	TRBJ2-1	TGTGCCAGTAGTATGAGGGGCGGGGGGGCCTACAATGAGCAGTTCTTC	CASSMRGGGAYNEQFF
TRBV9	NA	NA	TRBJ2-5	TGTGCCAGCAGCGTAGGGGAAGTGGGACTTTCGACCCAGTACTTC	CASSVGEVGLSTQYF
TRBV6-5	TRBD2	NA	TRBJ2-7	TGTGCCAGCAGCCTAGGGGAGGGGTCCTACGAGCAGTACTTC	CASSLGEGSYEQYF
TRBV28	TRBD1	few	TRBJ1-4	TGTGCCAGCAGTTTACGGCGGACAGGAGGTGAAAAACTGTTTTTT	CASSLRRTGGEKLFF
TRBV7-9	TRBD1	NA	TRBJ2-1	TGTGCCAGCAGCTACTGGACAGGGATCTACAATGAGCAGTTCTTC	CASSYWTGIYNEQFF
TRBV29-1	TRBD1	NA	TRBJ1-2	TGCAGCGTTGAAGAGCGCGGGACAGGGGGCGAGGCCATGGGGTCTGGCTACACCTTC	CSVEERGTGGEAMGSGYTF
TRBV7-2	NA	NA	TRBJ1-5	TGTGCCAGCAGCTTAGTCGAGGGCAATCAGCCCCAGCATTTT	CASSLVEGNQPQHF
TRBV5-1	NA	few	TRBJ1-1	TGCGCCAGCAGCATGGGGGCGGGGACTGAAGCTTTCTTT	CASSMGAGTEAFF
TRBV4-1	NA	NA	TRBJ2-1	TGCGCCAGCAGCCAATTCCAGGGGCAGAATGAGCAGTTCTTC	CASSQFQGQNEQFF
TRBV7-3	NA	NA	TRBJ2-3	TGTGCCAGCAGCCGAGGGACTTGGCCGGCGGATACGCAGTATTTT	CASSRGTWPADTQYF
TRBV9	TRBD1	NA	TRBJ1-4	TGTGCCAGCAGCGTAGACTCAGGGGGCCCCTATGGGGAAAAACTGTTTTTT	CASSVDSGGPYGEKLFF
TRBV4-3	NA	NA	TRBJ2-3	TGCGCCAGCAGCCAGGACAAAGGGTTCACAGATACGCAGTATTTT	CASSQDKGFTDTQYF
TRBV27	TRBD1	NA	TRBJ1-1	TGTGCCAGCAGTTTAGCCGGACAGGGATTGACTGAAGCTTTCTTT	CASSLAGQGLTEAFF
TRBV11-2	NA	once	TRBJ2-2	TGTGCCAGCAGCTTCTGGGGCGAGGAAGCCGGGGAGCTGTTTTTT	CASSFWGEEAGELFF
TRBV7-3	NA	NA	TRBJ2-3	TGTGCCAGCAGCCGTTGGGGGGGGGCCCCCGCAGATACGCAGTATTTT	CASSRWGGAPADTQYF
TRBV20-1	NA	once	TRBJ1-1	TGCAGTGCTAACAGTGGGACTGAAGCTTTCTTT	CSANSGTEAFF
TRBV15	TRBD2	NA	TRBJ2-7	TGTGCCACCAGCAGAGTGGGCGGGAGGAACGGATACGAGCAGTACTTC	CATSRVGGRNGYEQYF
TRBV15	TRBD1	NA	TRBJ2-7	TGTGCCACCAGCAGGGCGAGGGGGCCGTTTAACGAGCAGTACTTC	CATSRARGPFNEQYF
TRBV2	NA	NA	TRBJ2-6	TGTGCCAGCAGTGAGGTGCCCCCCGGGGGGGCCAACGTCCTGACTTTC	CASSEVPPGGANVLTF
TRBV9	TRBD1	NA	TRBJ2-1	TGTGCCAGCAGCGTAGAGGGGACAGGGTCGAATGAGCAGTTCTTC	CASSVEGTGSNEQFF
TRBV6-1	NA	NA	TRBJ1-2	TGTGCCAGCAGTAGGTCTGGTGCAGGGGGCTACACCTTC	CASSRSGAGGYTF
TRBV7-9	NA	few	TRBJ2-5	TGTGCCAGCAGCTCCTGGACACTACAGTGGGAGACCCAGTACTTC	CASSSWTLQWETQYF
TRBV27	NA	NA	TRBJ1-1	TGTGCCAGCAGTTTGTCCGTGAACACTGAAGCTTTCTTT	CASSLSVNTEAFF
TRBV15	NA	NA	TRBJ2-7	TGTGCCACCAGCAGAGATAGAGAGCAGTACTTC	CATSRDREQYF
TRBV27	NA	NA	TRBJ1-1	TGTGCCAGCAGTCCAAGGGACAATTTGAACACTGAAGCTTTCTTT	CASSPRDNLNTEAFF
TRBV15	NA	few	TRBJ2-3	TGTGCCACCAGCAGGACAGTGGGCACAGATACGCAGTATTTT	CATSRTVGTDTQYF
TRBV5-5	NA	NA	TRBJ1-2	TGTGCCAGCAGCTTGGCGACATATGGCTACACCTTC	CASSLATYGYTF
TRBV7-2	NA	NA	TRBJ1-1	TGTGCCAGCAGCTTTTTAGGGGCTGTGAACACTGAAGCTTTCTTT	CASSFLGAVNTEAFF
TRBV7-2	NA	NA	TRBJ1-1	TGTGCCAGCAGCCCCACACCAGGGTACACTGAAGCTTTCTTT	CASSPTPGYTEAFF
TRBV5-1	NA	NA	TRBJ2-7	TGCGCCAGCAGCCCCTTGGCGCGGTCCGAGCAGTACTTC	CASSPLARSEQYF
TRBV6-5	NA	once	TRBJ2-5	TGTGCCAGCAGTTACTCACTCCTACGCAAAGAGACCCAGTACTTC	CASSYSLLRKETQYF
TRBV5-5	NA	once	TRBJ1-3	TGTGCCAGCAGCTTGGCGAGCACGCCGGTCGACACCATATATTTT	CASSLASTPVDTIYF